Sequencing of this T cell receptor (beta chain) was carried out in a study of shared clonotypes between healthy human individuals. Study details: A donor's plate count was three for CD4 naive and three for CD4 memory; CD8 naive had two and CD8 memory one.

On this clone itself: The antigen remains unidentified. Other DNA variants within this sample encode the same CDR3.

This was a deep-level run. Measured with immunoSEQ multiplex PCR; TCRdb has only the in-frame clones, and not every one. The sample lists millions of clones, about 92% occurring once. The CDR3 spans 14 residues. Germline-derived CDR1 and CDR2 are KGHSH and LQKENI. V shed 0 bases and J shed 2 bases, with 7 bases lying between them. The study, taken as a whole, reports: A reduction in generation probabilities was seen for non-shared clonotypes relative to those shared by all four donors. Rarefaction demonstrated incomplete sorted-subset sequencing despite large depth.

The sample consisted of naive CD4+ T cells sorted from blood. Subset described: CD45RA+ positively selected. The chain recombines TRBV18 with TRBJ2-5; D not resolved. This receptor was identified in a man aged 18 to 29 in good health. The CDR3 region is CASSPPPGQETQYF. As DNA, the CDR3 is TGTGCCAGCTCACCACCGCCAGGTCAAGAGACCCAGTACTTC.